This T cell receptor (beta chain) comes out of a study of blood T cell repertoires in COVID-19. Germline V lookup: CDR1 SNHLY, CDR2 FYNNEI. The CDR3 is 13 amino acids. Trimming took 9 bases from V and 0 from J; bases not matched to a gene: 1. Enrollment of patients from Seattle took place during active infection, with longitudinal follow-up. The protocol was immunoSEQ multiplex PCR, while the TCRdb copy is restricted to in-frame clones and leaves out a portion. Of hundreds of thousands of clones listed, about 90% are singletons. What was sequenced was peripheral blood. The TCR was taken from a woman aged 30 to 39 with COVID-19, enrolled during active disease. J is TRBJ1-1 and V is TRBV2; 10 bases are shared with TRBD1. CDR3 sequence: CARGQGLNTEAFF. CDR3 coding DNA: TGTGCCAGGGGACAGGGGCTGAACACTGAAGCTTTCTTT.